This T cell receptor beta chain was found in a study of persistence of HIV-infected CD4 T cells. Sequencing used immunoSEQ version 4 in survey mode. Some clones are missing from TCRdb's copy, which holds only in-frame ones; the method was immunoSEQ multiplex PCR. Counted here are some 50,000 clones, 80% to 90% occurring once; the ten biggest clones make up 2.5% to 4%. Nonspecific anti-CD3/anti-CD28 bead stimulation represents the broad CD4+ T cell repertoire. Responding CD4+ T cells were sorted by upregulation of both CD40 ligand and CD69. Donors were HIV-1-infected adults who began suppressive ART during chronic infection. To note about this clone: What it binds is not known.

This sequence was found in an adult woman with HIV who was CMV-seropositive. The material sequenced was CD4+ T cells sorted from PBMCs after roughly 18-hour stimulation, taken from a patient who received antiretroviral therapy.

CDR3 coding DNA: TGTGCCAGCGGAGTGATCATTTGGGAGACCCAGTACTTC. This gives the protein CASGVIIWETQYF. This sequence joins TRBV2 and TRBJ2-5; no definite D call. Per the germline V gene, CDR1 is SNHLY and CDR2 is FYNNEI. CDR3 size: 13 residues. V was pared by 8 bases and J by 5 bases, with 15 bases between.